This record looks at one T cell receptor (beta chain) sequence and its context. This specimen belongs to a study of blood T cell repertoires in COVID-19. Only in-frame clones appear in the TCRdb table, and some are missing; sequencing was by immunoSEQ multiplex PCR. The sample carries 150,000 to 200,000 clones, roughly four fifths recorded once. The CDR3 loop spans 13 amino acids. Germline V CDR1 and CDR2: SGHTA, FQGNSA. V lost 3 bases and J lost 3, with 6 bases in between. The genes are TRBV7-2 and TRBJ1-5; D remains ambiguous. This clonotype was sampled from a human donor with acute or convalescent COVID-19. The donor label of this sample is uncertain. The sample taken for sequencing was peripheral blood. The CDR3, as DNA: TGTGCCAGCAGCTTGGAGTACAATCAGCCCCAGCATTTT. Translation: CASSLEYNQPQHF. Looking up the rest from reference TRBV7-2 and TRBJ1-5 gives the full variable domain: GAGVSQSPSNKVTEKGKDVELRCDPISGHTALYWYRQSLGQGLEFLIYFQGNSAPDKSGLPSDRFSAERTGGSVSTLTIQRTQQEDSAVYLCASSLEYNQPQHFGDGTRLSIL.